This is a list of T cell receptor beta chains from one sample in a study of cytomegalovirus exposure and HLA in healthy donors. This table comes from immunoSEQ multiplex PCR, and its TCRdb copy is limited to in-frame clones, with some not included. The sample lists 35,000 to 45,000 clones, roughly half occurring once. The sample consisted of PBMCs. Receptors originate from a man in his fifties or sixties in good health and CMV-seronegative. Both conserved end residues are part of each CDR3. Fields, in order: J gene, D gene, clone size, V gene, CDR3 DNA, CDR3 protein. The D gene is left open where the match is weak. The size field is filled for only some rows; it gives once, few, many or a size class.

J gene: TRBJ2-7; D gene: TRBD2; clone size: few; V gene: TRBV6-5; CDR3 DNA: TGTGCCAGCAGTTTACTAGCGGGAGCTGGCTACGAGCAGTACTTC; CDR3 protein: CASSLLAGAGYEQYF
J gene: TRBJ1-2; D gene: NA; clone size: NA; V gene: TRBV4-2; CDR3 DNA: TGTGCCAGCAGCCAAGCGACGGGGGGCGACTATGGCTACACCTTC; CDR3 protein: CASSQATGGDYGYTF
J gene: TRBJ2-1; D gene: TRBD2; clone size: few; V gene: TRBV10-2; CDR3 DNA: TGCGCCAGCAGTGGAGCGGGAGGGTACAATGAGCAGTTCTTC; CDR3 protein: CASSGAGGYNEQFF
J gene: TRBJ2-5; D gene: TRBD2; clone size: NA; V gene: TRBV7-6; CDR3 DNA: TGTGCCAGCAGCTTAACCGGGACTAGGATTTCAGAGACCCAGTACTTC; CDR3 protein: CASSLTGTRISETQYF
J gene: TRBJ2-5; D gene: TRBD2; clone size: NA; V gene: TRBV25-1; CDR3 DNA: TGTGCCAGCAGGGAAGCGGGAGGGGAGGAGACCCAGTACTTC; CDR3 protein: CASREAGGEETQYF
J gene: TRBJ1-1; D gene: TRBD1; clone size: NA; V gene: TRBV9; CDR3 DNA: TGTGCCAGCAGCGTAGAGGGACAGGGGTACACTGAAGCTTTCTTT; CDR3 protein: CASSVEGQGYTEAFF
J gene: TRBJ2-3; D gene: NA; clone size: NA; V gene: TRBV29-1; CDR3 DNA: TGCAGCGTCCGTTACTCGATCGGCACAGATACGCAGTATTTT; CDR3 protein: CSVRYSIGTDTQYF
J gene: TRBJ2-7; D gene: TRBD1; clone size: NA; V gene: TRBV7-2; CDR3 DNA: TGTGCCAGCAGCTTAGTTGGGACAGGGCCCTACGAGCAGTACTTC; CDR3 protein: CASSLVGTGPYEQYF
J gene: TRBJ1-1; D gene: NA; clone size: NA; V gene: TRBV15; CDR3 DNA: TGTGCCACCAGCAGTCGACGGGATCAACGCTCGGAAGCTTTCTTT; CDR3 protein: CATSSRRDQRSEAFF
J gene: TRBJ2-5; D gene: NA; clone size: NA; V gene: TRBV5-1; CDR3 DNA: TGCGCCAGCAGCAAGCCGGGACACCTTGAAGAGACCCAGTACTTC; CDR3 protein: CASSKPGHLEETQYF
J gene: TRBJ1-5; D gene: NA; clone size: NA; V gene: TRBV2; CDR3 DNA: TGTGCCAGCAGTGCAGGGCCCAATCAGCCCCAGCATTTT; CDR3 protein: CASSAGPNQPQHF
J gene: TRBJ2-5; D gene: TRBD2; clone size: NA; V gene: TRBV2; CDR3 DNA: TGTGCCAGCAGTGTGTTGGAACTAGCGGGACAAGAGACCCAGTACTTC; CDR3 protein: CASSVLELAGQETQYF
J gene: TRBJ2-5; D gene: TRBD1; clone size: NA; V gene: TRBV28; CDR3 DNA: TGTGCCAGCAGGATGACAGGGTTAGAGACCCAGTACTTC; CDR3 protein: CASRMTGLETQYF
J gene: TRBJ2-7; D gene: NA; clone size: NA; V gene: TRBV7-2; CDR3 DNA: TGTGCCAGCAGCTTAACACAGTACTACGAGCAGTACTTC; CDR3 protein: CASSLTQYYEQYF
J gene: TRBJ2-7; D gene: TRBD2; clone size: few; V gene: TRBV11-2; CDR3 DNA: TGTGCCAGCAGCACTCTAGCGGGGGAATCCTACGAGCAGTACTTC; CDR3 protein: CASSTLAGESYEQYF
J gene: TRBJ1-1; D gene: NA; clone size: NA; V gene: TRBV5-8; CDR3 DNA: TGTGCCAGCAGCCTATTGGTCCTCCTCGCTGAAGCTTTCTTT; CDR3 protein: CASSLLVLLAEAFF
J gene: TRBJ1-1; D gene: NA; clone size: NA; V gene: TRBV29-1; CDR3 DNA: TGCAGCTTACAGGGAGTGAACACTGAAGCTTTCTTT; CDR3 protein: CSLQGVNTEAFF
J gene: TRBJ2-1; D gene: NA; clone size: NA; V gene: TRBV27; CDR3 DNA: TGTGCTTCGGGCAGGGATTATGGGCAGTTCTTC; CDR3 protein: CASGRDYGQFF
J gene: TRBJ2-5; D gene: NA; clone size: NA; V gene: TRBV5-4; CDR3 DNA: TGTGCCAGCAGCCCCCTAAAGGGGGTTGAAGAGACCCAGTACTTC; CDR3 protein: CASSPLKGVEETQYF
J gene: TRBJ2-2; D gene: NA; clone size: NA; V gene: TRBV4-3; CDR3 DNA: TGCGCCAGCAGCCAAGATCAGGCGGGGAACACCGGGGAGCTGTTTTTT; CDR3 protein: CASSQDQAGNTGELFF
J gene: TRBJ2-1; D gene: NA; clone size: NA; V gene: TRBV30; CDR3 DNA: TGTGCCTGGAGTGTAGAAGCTACCCGTAGGCAGTTCTTC; CDR3 protein: CAWSVEATRRQFF
J gene: TRBJ2-7; D gene: NA; clone size: few; V gene: TRBV7-8; CDR3 DNA: TGTGCCAGCAGCCCCCGGTCCCGCGTCTACGAGCAGTACTTC; CDR3 protein: CASSPRSRVYEQYF
J gene: TRBJ1-1; D gene: NA; clone size: NA; V gene: TRBV7-8; CDR3 DNA: TGTGCCAGCAGCTTAGGCAGGGGTAACACTGAAGCTTTCTTT; CDR3 protein: CASSLGRGNTEAFF